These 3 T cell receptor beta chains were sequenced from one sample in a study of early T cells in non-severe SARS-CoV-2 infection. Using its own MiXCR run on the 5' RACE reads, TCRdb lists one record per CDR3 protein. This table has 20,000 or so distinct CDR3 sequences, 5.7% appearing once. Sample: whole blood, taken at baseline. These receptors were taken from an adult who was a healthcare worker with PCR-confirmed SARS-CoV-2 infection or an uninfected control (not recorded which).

Here the CDR3 reads CASSRGPGVVQETQYF. CDR3 nucleotide sequence: TGTGCCAGCAGTCGAGGACCGGGGGTTGTCCAAGAGACCCAGTACTTC. The chain has TRBV6-2 or TRBV6-3 and TRBJ2-5; D might be TRBD2 (6 bases). The CDR3 consists of 16 residues. The V gene lost 5 bases and the J gene lost 1 base, with 17 bases spanning the gap. CDR1 is MNHEY, CDR2 SVGEGT, per germline.

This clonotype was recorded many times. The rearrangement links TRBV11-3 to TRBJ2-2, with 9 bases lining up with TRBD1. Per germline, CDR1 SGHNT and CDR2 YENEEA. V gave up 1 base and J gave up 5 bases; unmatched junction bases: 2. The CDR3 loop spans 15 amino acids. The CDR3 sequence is CASSLGTGETGELFF. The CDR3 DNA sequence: TGTGCCAGCAGCTTAGGGACAGGGGAGACCGGGGAGCTGTTTTTT. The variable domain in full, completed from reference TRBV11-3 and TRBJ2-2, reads EAGVVQSPRYKIIEKKQPVAFWCNPISGHNTLYWYLQNLGQGPELLIRYENEEAVDDSQLPKDRFSAERLKGVDSTLKIQPAELGDSAVYLCASSLGTGETGELFFGEGSRLTVL.

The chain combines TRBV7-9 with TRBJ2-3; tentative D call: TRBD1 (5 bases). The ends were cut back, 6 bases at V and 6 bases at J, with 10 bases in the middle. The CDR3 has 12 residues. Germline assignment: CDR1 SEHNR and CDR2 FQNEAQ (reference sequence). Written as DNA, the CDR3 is TGTGCCAGCAGAGCCAGGGTCGATACGCAGTATTTT. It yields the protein CASRARVDTQYF.